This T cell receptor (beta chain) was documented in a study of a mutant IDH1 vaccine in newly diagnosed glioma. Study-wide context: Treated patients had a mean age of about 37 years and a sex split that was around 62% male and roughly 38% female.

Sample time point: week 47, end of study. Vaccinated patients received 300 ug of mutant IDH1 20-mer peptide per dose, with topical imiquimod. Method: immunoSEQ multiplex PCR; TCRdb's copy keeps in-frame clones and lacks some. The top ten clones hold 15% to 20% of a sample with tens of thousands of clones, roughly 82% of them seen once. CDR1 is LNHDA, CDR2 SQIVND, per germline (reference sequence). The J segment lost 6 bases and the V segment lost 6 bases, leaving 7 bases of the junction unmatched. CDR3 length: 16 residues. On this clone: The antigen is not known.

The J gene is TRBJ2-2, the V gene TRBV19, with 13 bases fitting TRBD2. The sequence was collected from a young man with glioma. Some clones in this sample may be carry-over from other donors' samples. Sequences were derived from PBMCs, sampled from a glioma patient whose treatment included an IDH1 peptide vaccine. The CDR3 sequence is CASSPLAGGTSGELFF. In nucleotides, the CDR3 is TGTGCCAGTAGCCCACTAGCGGGGGGGACTTCCGGGGAGCTGTTTTTT.